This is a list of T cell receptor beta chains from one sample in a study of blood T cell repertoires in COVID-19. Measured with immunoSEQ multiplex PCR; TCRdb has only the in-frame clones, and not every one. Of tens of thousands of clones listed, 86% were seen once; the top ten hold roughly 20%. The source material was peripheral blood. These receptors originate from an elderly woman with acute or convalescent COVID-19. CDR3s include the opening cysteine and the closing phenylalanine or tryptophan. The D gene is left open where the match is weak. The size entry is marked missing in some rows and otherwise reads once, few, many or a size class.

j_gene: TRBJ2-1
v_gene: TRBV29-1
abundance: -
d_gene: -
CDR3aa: CSVPASGWDEQFF
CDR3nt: TGCAGCGTCCCGGCCTCGGGATGGGATGAGCAGTTCTTC

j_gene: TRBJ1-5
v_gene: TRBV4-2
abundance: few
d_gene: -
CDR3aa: CASSPGLLQPQHF
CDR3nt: TGTGCCAGCAGCCCCGGACTCTTGCAGCCCCAGCATTTT

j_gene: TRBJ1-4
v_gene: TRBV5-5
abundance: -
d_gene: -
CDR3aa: CASSPTGRATNEKLFF
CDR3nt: TGTGCCAGCAGCCCAACCGGGCGGGCAACTAATGAAAAACTGTTTTTT

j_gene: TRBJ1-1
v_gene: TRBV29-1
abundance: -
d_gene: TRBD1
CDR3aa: CSVEDFGTGWDTEAFF
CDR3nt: TGCAGCGTTGAAGATTTTGGGACAGGATGGGACACTGAAGCTTTCTTT

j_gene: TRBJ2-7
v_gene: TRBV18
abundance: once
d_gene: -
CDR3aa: CASSRGGEQYF
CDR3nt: TGTGCCAGCTCACGGGGAGGCGAGCAGTACTTC

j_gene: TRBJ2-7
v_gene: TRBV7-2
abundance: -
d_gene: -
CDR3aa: CASSQSTGYEQYF
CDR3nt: TGTGCCAGCAGCCAAAGCACAGGTTACGAGCAGTACTTC

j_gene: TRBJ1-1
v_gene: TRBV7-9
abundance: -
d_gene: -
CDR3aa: CASSFLGEEAFF
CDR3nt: TGTGCCAGCAGCTTCTTGGGAGAAGAAGCTTTCTTT

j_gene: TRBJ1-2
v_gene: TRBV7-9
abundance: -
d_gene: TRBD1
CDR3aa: CASSVYGTGGAQGYTF
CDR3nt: TGTGCCAGTAGCGTTTATGGGACAGGGGGCGCACAGGGCTACACCTTC

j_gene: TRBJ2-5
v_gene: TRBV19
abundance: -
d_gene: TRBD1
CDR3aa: CASSKGTGGWETQYF
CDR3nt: TGTGCCAGTAGTAAAGGGACAGGGGGCTGGGAGACCCAGTACTTC

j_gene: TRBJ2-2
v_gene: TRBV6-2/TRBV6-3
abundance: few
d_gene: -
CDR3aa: CASSFLFGELFF
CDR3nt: TGTGCCAGCAGTTTCCTTTTTGGGGAGCTGTTTTTT

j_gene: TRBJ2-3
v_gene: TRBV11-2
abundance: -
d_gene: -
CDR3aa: CASSAVTGPWTDTQYF
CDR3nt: TGTGCCAGCAGCGCTGTTACAGGGCCATGGACGGATACGCAGTATTTT

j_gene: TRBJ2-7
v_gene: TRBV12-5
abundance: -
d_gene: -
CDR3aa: CASGLEHPWAPPQKTYEQYF
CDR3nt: TGTGCTAGTGGTTTGGAGCACCCCTGGGCCCCCCCCCAAAAAACCTACGAGCAGTACTTC

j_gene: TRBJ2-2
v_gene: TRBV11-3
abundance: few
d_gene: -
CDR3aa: CASSLDRAGELFF
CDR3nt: TGTGCCAGCAGCTTAGACAGGGCCGGGGAGCTGTTTTTT

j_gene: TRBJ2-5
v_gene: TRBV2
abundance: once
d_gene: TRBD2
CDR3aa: CASGTMSGGETQYF
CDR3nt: TGTGCCAGCGGGACGATGAGCGGGGGAGAGACCCAGTACTTC

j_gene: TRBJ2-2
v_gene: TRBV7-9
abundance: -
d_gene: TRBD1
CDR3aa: CASSLKGTGGFTGELFF
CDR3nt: TGTGCCAGCAGCTTAAAGGGGACAGGGGGTTTCACCGGGGAGCTGTTTTTT

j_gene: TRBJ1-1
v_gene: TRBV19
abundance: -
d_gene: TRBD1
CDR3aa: CASSLTGAPTEAFF
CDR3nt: TGTGCCAGTAGTCTCACAGGGGCTCCCACTGAAGCTTTCTTT

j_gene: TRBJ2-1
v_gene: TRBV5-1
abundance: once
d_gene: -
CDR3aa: CASSLGQGMYNEQFF
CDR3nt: TGCGCCAGCAGCTTAGGTCAGGGGATGTACAATGAGCAGTTCTTC

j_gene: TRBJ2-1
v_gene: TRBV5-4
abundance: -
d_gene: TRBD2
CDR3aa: CASSLVSGGSYNEQFF
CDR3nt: TGTGCCAGCAGCTTGGTTAGCGGGGGATCCTACAATGAGCAGTTCTTC

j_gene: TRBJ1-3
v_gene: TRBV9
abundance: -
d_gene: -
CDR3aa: CASSGWASNSGNTIYF
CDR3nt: TGTGCCAGCAGCGGGTGGGCATCAAACTCTGGAAACACCATATATTTT

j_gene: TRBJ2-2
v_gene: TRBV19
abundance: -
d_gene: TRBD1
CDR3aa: CAHQQGAAGELFF
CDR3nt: TGTGCCCACCAACAGGGGGCGGCCGGGGAGCTGTTTTTT

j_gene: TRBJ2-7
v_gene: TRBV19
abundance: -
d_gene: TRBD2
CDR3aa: CASSSPPGGVYEQYF
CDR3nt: TGTGCCAGTAGTTCCCCCCCGGGAGGAGTCTACGAGCAGTACTTC

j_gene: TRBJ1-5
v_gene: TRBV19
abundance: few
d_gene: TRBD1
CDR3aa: CASRGRTGDGNQPQHF
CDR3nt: TGTGCCAGTAGGGGGAGGACAGGGGATGGCAATCAGCCCCAGCATTTT

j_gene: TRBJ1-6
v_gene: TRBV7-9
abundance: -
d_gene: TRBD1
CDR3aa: CASSPGTGTSPLHF
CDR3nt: TGTGCCAGCAGCCCCGGGACAGGAACTTCACCCCTCCACTTT

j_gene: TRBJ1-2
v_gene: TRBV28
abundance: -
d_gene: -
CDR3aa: CASSTPLGVYGYTF
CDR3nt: TGTGCCAGCAGCACCCCCCTCGGGGTCTATGGCTACACCTTC

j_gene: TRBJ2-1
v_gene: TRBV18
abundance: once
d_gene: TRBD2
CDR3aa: CASSPLASGVEQFF
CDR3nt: TGTGCCAGCTCACCCCTGGCTAGCGGGGTTGAGCAGTTCTTC

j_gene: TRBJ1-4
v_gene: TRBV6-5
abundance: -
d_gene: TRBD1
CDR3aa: CASSYLQTGGKAKLFF
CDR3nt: TGTGCCAGCAGTTACCTGCAGACAGGGGGGAAGGCAAAACTGTTTTTT

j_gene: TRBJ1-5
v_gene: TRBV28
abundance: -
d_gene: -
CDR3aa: CASSLVAQPQHF
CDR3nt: TGTGCCAGCAGCCTTGTAGCGCAGCCCCAGCATTTT

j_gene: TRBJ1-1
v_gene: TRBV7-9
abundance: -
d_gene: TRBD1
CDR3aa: CASRGQGPPEAFF
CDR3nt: TGTGCCAGCAGAGGACAGGGGCCTCCTGAAGCTTTCTTT

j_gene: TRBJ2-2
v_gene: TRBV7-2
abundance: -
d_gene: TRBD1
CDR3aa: CASSPTGFHSGELFF
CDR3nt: TGTGCCAGCAGCCCGACAGGGTTTCACTCCGGGGAGCTGTTTTTT

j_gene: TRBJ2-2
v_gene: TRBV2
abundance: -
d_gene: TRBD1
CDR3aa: CASSLDRVGNTGELFF
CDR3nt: TGTGCCAGCAGCTTGGACAGGGTTGGAAACACCGGGGAGCTGTTTTTT

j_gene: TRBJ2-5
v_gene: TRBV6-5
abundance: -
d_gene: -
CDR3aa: CASSTAGTQETQYF
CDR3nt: TGTGCCAGCAGCACTGCCGGGACTCAAGAGACCCAGTACTTC

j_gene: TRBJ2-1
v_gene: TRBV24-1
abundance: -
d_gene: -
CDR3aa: CATSDLSGTYNEQFF
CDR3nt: TGTGCCACCAGTGATTTGTCAGGTACCTACAATGAGCAGTTCTTC

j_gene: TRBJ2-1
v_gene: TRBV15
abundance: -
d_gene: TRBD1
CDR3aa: CATSREDRENEQFF
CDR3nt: TGTGCCACCAGCAGGGAGGACAGGGAGAATGAGCAGTTCTTC

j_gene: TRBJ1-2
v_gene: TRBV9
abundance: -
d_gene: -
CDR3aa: CASSAGGGYTF
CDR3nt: TGTGCCAGCAGCGCCGGGGGTGGCTACACCTTC

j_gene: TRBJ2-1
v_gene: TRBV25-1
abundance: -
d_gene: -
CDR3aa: CASSERGHTFF
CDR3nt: TGTGCCAGCAGTGAACGGGGACATACGTTCTTC

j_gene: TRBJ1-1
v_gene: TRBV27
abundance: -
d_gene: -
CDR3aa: CASSTSGTEAFF
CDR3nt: TGTGCCAGCAGTACTTCCGGCACTGAAGCTTTCTTT

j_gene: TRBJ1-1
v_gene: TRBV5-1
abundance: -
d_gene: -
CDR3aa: CASSADTNTEAFF
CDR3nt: TGCGCCAGCAGCGCGGACACTAACACTGAAGCTTTCTTT

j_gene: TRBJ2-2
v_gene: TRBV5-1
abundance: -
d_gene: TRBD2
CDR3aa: CASSLSGGSGELFF
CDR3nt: TGCGCCAGCAGTTTGAGCGGGGGTAGCGGGGAGCTGTTTTTT

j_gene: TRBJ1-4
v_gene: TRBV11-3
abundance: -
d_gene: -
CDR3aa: CASSQAGLEKLFF
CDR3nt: TGTGCCAGCAGCCAGGCAGGTCTTGAAAAACTGTTTTTT

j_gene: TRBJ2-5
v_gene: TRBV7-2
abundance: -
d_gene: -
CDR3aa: CASSLFAYQETQYF
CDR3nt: TGTGCCAGCAGCTTATTTGCGTACCAAGAGACCCAGTACTTC

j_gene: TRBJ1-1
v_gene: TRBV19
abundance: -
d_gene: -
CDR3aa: CASTHIIRDTEAFF
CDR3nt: TGTGCCAGTACCCACATAATCCGGGACACTGAAGCTTTCTTT

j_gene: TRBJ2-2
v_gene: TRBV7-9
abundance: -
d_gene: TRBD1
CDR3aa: CASSYQGANTGELFF
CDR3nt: TGTGCCAGCAGCTACCAGGGGGCCAACACCGGGGAGCTGTTTTTT

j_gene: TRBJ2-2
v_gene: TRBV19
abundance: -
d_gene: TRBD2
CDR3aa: CASSAPGGTGELFF
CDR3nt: TGTGCCAGTAGTGCCCCGGGAGGCACCGGGGAGCTGTTTTTT

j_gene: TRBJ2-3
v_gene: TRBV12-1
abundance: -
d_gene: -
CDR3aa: CASRQPGLAADTQYF
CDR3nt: TGTGCCAGCAGGCAACCGGGACTAGCGGCAGATACGCAGTATTTT

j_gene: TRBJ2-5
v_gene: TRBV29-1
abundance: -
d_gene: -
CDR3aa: CSVDAGARETQYF
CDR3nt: TGCAGCGTTGACGCGGGGGCGAGGGAGACCCAGTACTTC

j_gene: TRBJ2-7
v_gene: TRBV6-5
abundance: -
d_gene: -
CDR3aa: CASSRQPQTDYEQYF
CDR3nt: TGTGCCAGCAGCCGCCAACCCCAAACAGATTACGAGCAGTACTTC

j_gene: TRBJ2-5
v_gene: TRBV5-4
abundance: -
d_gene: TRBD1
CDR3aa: CASSPATGKETQYF
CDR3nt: TGTGCCAGTTCCCCCGCGACAGGGAAAGAGACCCAGTACTTC

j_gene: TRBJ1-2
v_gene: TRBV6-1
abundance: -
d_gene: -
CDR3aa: CASSEERVGGLTF
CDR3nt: TGTGCCAGCAGTGAAGAGCGGGTTGGCGGACTCACCTTC

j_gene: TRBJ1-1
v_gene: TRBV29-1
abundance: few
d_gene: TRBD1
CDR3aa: CSGRTGGTEAFF
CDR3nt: TGCAGCGGCAGGACAGGGGGCACTGAAGCTTTCTTT

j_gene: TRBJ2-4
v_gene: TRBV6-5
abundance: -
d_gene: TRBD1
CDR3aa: CASSYLPGTENIQYF
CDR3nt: TGTGCCAGCAGTTACCTCCCCGGGACAGAAAACATTCAGTACTTT

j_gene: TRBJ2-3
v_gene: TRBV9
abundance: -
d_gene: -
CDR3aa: CASSVEKSTDTQYF
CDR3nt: TGTGCCAGCAGCGTGGAGAAGTCCACAGATACGCAGTATTTT

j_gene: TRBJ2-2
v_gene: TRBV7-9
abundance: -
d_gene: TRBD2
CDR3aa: CASSRGTSGGLNTGELFF
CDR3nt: TGTGCCAGCAGCCGGGGGACTAGCGGGGGCCTAAACACCGGGGAGCTGTTTTTT

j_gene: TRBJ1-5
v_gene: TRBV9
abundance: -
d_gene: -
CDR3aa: CASSVRHGRPYNQPQHF
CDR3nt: TGTGCCAGCAGCGTCAGACACGGTCGCCCATACAATCAGCCCCAGCATTTT

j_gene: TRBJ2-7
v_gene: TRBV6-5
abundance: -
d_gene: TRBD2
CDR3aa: CASSRTSGVVEQYF
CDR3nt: TGTGCCAGCAGTCGGACTAGCGGGGTTGTGGAGCAGTACTTC

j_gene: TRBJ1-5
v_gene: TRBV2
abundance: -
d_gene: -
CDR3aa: CASSDVVGRTDQPQHF
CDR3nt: TGTGCCAGCAGTGATGTGGTTGGCAGGACTGATCAGCCCCAGCATTTT

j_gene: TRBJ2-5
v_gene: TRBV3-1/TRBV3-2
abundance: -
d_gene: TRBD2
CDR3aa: CASSQTSGGETQYF
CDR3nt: TGTGCCAGCAGCCAAACTAGCGGGGGAGAGACCCAGTACTTC

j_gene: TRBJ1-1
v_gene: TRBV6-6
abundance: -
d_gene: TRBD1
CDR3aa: CASSSGTGARTEAFF
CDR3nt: TGTGCCAGCAGTTCCGGGACAGGGGCGAGGACTGAAGCTTTCTTT

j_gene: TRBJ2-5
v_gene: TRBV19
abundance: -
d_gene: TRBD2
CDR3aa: CASSVSSGGSETQYF
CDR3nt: TGTGCCAGTAGTGTCTCTAGCGGGGGTTCTGAGACCCAGTACTTC